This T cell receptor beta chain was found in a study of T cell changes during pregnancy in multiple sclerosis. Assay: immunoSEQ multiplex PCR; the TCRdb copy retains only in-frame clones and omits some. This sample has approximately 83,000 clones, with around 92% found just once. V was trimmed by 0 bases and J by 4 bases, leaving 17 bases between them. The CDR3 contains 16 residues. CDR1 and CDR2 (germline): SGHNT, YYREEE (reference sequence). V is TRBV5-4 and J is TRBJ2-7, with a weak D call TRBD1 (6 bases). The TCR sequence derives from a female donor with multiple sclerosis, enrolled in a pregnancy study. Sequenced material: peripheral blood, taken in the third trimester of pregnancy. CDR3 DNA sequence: TGTGCCAGCAGCTTGGCCAGGGGCTTGGACTTTTACGAGCAGTACTTC. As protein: CASSLARGLDFYEQYF.